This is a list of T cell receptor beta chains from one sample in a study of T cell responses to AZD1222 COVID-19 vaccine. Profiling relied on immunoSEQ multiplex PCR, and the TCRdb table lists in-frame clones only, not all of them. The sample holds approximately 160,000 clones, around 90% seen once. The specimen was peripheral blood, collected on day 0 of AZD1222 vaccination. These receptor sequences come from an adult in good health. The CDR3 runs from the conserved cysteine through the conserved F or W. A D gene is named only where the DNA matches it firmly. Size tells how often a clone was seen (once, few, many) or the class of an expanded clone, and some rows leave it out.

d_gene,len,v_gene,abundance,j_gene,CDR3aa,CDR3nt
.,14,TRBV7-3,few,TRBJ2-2,CASSLGSGTGELFF,TGTGCCAGCAGCTTAGGGAGTGGAACCGGGGAGCTGTTTTTT
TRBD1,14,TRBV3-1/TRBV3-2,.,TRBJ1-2,CASSQEGQGVFFTF,TGTGCCAGCAGCCAAGAGGGACAGGGGGTGTTCTTCACCTTC
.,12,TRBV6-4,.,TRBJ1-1,CASRDSYTEAFF,TGTGCCAGCAGGGACAGCTACACTGAAGCTTTCTTT
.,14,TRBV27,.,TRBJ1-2,CASSPTGNNYGYTF,TGTGCCAGCTCCCCAACGGGGAATAACTATGGCTACACCTTC
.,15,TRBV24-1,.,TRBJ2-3,CATSDAAAGTDTQYF,TGTGCCACCAGTGACGCCGCGGCGGGCACAGATACGCAGTATTTT
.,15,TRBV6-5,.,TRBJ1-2,CASTLTRLPSGGYTF,TGTGCCAGCACTTTGACACGACTCCCTTCGGGGGGCTACACCTTC
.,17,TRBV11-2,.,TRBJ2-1,CASSLDRYKSSYNEQFF,TGTGCCAGCAGCTTAGATCGGTACAAGAGCTCCTACAATGAGCAGTTCTTC
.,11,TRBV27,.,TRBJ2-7,CASSPRFEQYF,TGTGCCAGCAGTCCGAGGTTCGAGCAGTACTTC
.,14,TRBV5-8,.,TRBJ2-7,CASSFPVGLWEQYF,TGTGCCAGCAGCTTTCCCGTGGGCTTGTGGGAGCAGTACTTC
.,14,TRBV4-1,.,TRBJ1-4,CASSQAGVGEKLFF,TGCGCCAGCAGCCAAGCAGGGGTAGGTGAAAAACTGTTTTTT
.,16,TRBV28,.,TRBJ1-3,CASSLLAWYSGNTIYF,TGTGCCAGCAGTTTGCTGGCTTGGTACTCTGGAAACACCATATATTTT
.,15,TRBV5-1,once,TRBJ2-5,CASSLSQGVGETQYF,TGCGCCAGCAGCTTATCACAGGGTGTGGGAGAGACCCAGTACTTC
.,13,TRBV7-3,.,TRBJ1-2,CASSEQRDYGYTF,TGTGCCAGCAGCGAGCAGAGGGACTATGGCTACACCTTC
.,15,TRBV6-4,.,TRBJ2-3,CASSDRGGRTDTQYF,TGTGCCAGCAGTGACCGGGGAGGCCGCACAGATACGCAGTATTTT
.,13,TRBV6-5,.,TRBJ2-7,CASSFSGSYEQYF,TGTGCCAGCAGCTTTAGCGGTTCCTACGAGCAGTACTTC
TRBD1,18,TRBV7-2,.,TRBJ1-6,CASSLGTGLWSYNSPLHF,TGTGCCAGCAGCTTAGGGACAGGGCTTTGGTCCTATAATTCACCCCTCCACTTT
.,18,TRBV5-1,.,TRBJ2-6,CASSLVTLGLPGANVLTF,TGCGCCAGCAGCTTGGTGACTTTAGGTCTCCCGGGGGCCAACGTCCTGACTTTC
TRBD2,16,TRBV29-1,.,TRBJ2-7,CSVVLLLAGSSYEQYF,TGCAGCGTTGTGTTGCTACTAGCGGGGAGCTCCTACGAGCAGTACTTC